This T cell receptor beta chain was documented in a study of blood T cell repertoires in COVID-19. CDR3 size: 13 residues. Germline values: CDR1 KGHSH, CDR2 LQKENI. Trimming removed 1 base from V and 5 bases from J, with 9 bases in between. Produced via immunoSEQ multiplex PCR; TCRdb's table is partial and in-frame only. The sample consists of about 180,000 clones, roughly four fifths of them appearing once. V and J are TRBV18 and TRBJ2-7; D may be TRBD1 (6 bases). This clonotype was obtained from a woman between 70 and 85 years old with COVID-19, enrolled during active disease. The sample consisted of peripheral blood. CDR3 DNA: TGTGCCAGCTCACCACTGGGGGCCAACGAGCAGTACTTC. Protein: CASSPLGANEQYF.